The 19 T cell receptor beta chains given below trace back to one sample, sequenced in a study of CD8 T cells in ankylosing spondylitis. TCRdb redid the calling of the 5' RACE reads with MiXCR, one entry per CDR3 protein. The top ten hold 2.2% of the sample, which has tens of thousands of distinct CDR3 sequences, approximately 5.3% seen once. Sequencing was done on a sample of blood, either unsorted or a sorted T cell fraction (not recorded which). These TCRs come from a male donor with ankylosing spondylitis or in good health (not recorded which).

This clonotype was observed at least ten times. V usage is TRBV12-3 or TRBV12-4 and J usage is TRBJ2-7; TRBD1 might be the D (5 bases). This CDR3 contains 17 residues. The V gene lost 2 bases and the J gene lost 0 bases, with 17 bases spanning the gap. The CDR3 DNA is TGTGCCAGCAGTTTACGGTTATGGGTGGGGCCCTCCTACGAGCAGTACTTC. Its translation is CASSLRLWVGPSYEQYF.

This clonotype was counted many times. This chain connects TRBV4-2 to TRBJ1-4; D gene uncertain. CDR3 length: 17 amino acids. Germline V gives CDR1 LGHNA, CDR2 YNFKEQ. The V gene lost 4 bases and the J gene lost 0 bases, with 15 bases spanning the gap. The CDR3 region is CASSLKERIATNEKLFF. The CDR3 DNA reads TGTGCCAGCAGCCTAAAAGAGAGGATTGCAACTAATGAAAAACTGTTTTTT.

This chain connects TRBV9 to TRBJ2-5; TRBD1 or TRBD2 may be the D gene (6 bases each). Trimming shortened V by 0 bases and J by 4 bases, and 13 bases separated the two germline ends. The germline V gene has CDR1 SGDLS and CDR2 YYNGEE. The CDR3 is 15 residues long. In nucleotides, the CDR3 is TGTGCCAGCAGCGTAGCGGTGGGGGGCGGAGAGACCCAGTACTTC. Its protein is CASSVAVGGGETQYF. The whole variable domain, filled in from reference TRBV9 and TRBJ2-5, reads DSGVTQTPKHLITATGQRVTLRCSPRSGDLSVYWYQQSLDQGLQFLIQYYNGEERAKGNILERFSAQQFPDLHSELNLSSLELGDSALYFCASSVAVGGGETQYFGPGTRLLVL.

This clonotype was recorded many times. The chain carries TRBV10-2 and TRBJ2-7, with TRBD1 matching 7 bases. The germline CDR1 and CDR2 sequences are WSHSY and SAAADI. This CDR3 is 12 amino acids long. Losses at the gene ends were 2 bases for V and 6 bases for J; bases not matched to a gene: 1. This chain's CDR3 is CASSEAGGEQYF. CDR3 in DNA: TGCGCCAGCAGTGAGGCAGGGGGCGAGCAGTACTTC.

The sample holds many counts of this clonotype. The V and J genes are TRBV2 and TRBJ2-2; unclear D gene. The CDR3 totals 10 residues. Trimming stripped 8 bases from V and 8 bases from J, with 6 bases between. Germline CDR1 and CDR2: SNHLY and FYNNEI. Here the CDR3 DNA reads TGTGCCAGCGCGATGGGGGAGCTGTTTTTT. Translated, it gives CASAMGELFF. Filled out from reference TRBV2 and TRBJ2-2, the complete variable domain reads EPEVTQTPSHQVTQMGQEVILRCVPISNHLYFYWYRQILGQKVEFLVSFYNNEISEKSEIFDDQFSVERPDGSNFTLKIRSTKLEDSAMYFCASAMGELFFGEGSRLTVL.

In this sample, this clonotype turned up many times. The chain is built from TRBV10-1 and TRBJ2-3, with D uncertain. Trimming took off 2 bases at V and 6 bases at J, with 12 bases between the two ends. Germline lookup yields CDR1 WNHNN and CDR2 SYGVQD (reference sequence). The CDR3 has 14 residues. Here the CDR3 DNA reads TGCGCCAGCAGTGAGGGGATCTCAGTGGATACGCAGTATTTT. This sequence encodes CASSEGISVDTQYF.

In this sample, this clonotype turned up many times. This chain connects TRBV5-6 to TRBJ1-4, with 7 bases fitting TRBD1. V shed 4 bases, J shed 8 bases, and the junction held 5 bases outside the gene matches. The CDR3 covers 13 residues. In germline, CDR1 is SGHDT, CDR2 YYEEEE. The CDR3 loop reads CASSGATGEKLFF. The CDR3 DNA reads as TGTGCCAGCAGCGGGGCGACAGGGGAAAAACTGTTTTTT.

This clonotype was observed many times. The V gene is TRBV10-3, the J gene TRBJ2-1; a weak D match, TRBD2 (6 bases). V was clipped by 1 base and J by 9 bases, with 13 bases between them. Looked up from germline, CDR1 is ENHRY and CDR2 is SYGVKD. The CDR3 loop spans 14 amino acids. The CDR3 nucleotides read TGTGCCATCAGTGAGTTTGCTAGCGACGGTGAGCAGTTCTTC. Amino acid sequence: CAISEFASDGEQFF.

This clonotype was observed many times. The chain is built from TRBV6-2 or TRBV6-3 and TRBJ2-1; D unclear. The CDR3 consists of 11 residues. Trimming pared 10 bases from V and 5 bases from J, leaving 9 bases between. CDR1 and CDR2 (germline): MNHEY, SVGEGT. The CDR3 DNA follows: TGTGCCACCTTGAGAAACAATGAGCAGTTCTTC. This codes for CATLRNNEQFF.

This clonotype was seen repeatedly, ten times or more. The chain couples TRBV10-3 to TRBJ1-4, with D tentatively TRBD1 (6 bases). The germline V gene encodes CDR1 ENHRY and CDR2 SYGVKD. The V end lost 3 bases, the J end lost 6 bases, and 8 bases lay between the germline ends. The CDR3 has 13 amino acids. The DNA for the CDR3 is TGTGCCATCAGTGATAACAGGGATGAAAAACTGTTTTTT. This sequence encodes CAISDNRDEKLFF.

This clonotype was seen ten or more times. The CDR3 DNA follows: TGTGCCAGCAGTTTACGGACTAGCGGGGCTTCCACAGATACGCAGTATTTT. Translating it yields CASSLRTSGASTDTQYF. V usage is TRBV27 and J usage is TRBJ2-3; 12 nucleotides line up with TRBD2. This CDR3 is 17 amino acids long. Unmatched junction bases numbered 5, after V lost 2 bases and J lost 2 bases. Germline V gives CDR1 MNHEY, CDR2 SMNVEV (reference sequence).

This clonotype was counted many times. The V gene is TRBV5-1, the J gene TRBJ1-1; a weak D match, TRBD1 (5 bases). Between the trimmed V and J ends, which lost 1 base and 4 bases, there was a span of 11 bases. Germline CDR1 is SGHRS and CDR2 is YFSETQ. The CDR3 contains 14 residues. CDR3: CASSLNRGTTEAFF. The CDR3 nucleotides read TGCGCCAGCAGCTTGAATCGGGGGACCACTGAAGCTTTCTTT.

This clonotype came up many times. This chain uses TRBV12-3 or TRBV12-4 with TRBJ2-1; 9 nucleotides match TRBD2. The V gene end was trimmed by 3 bases and the J gene end by 9 bases; junction bases not matched to a gene: 12. The CDR3 is 16 residues long. The CDR3 DNA follows: TGTGCCAGCAGTTTTAGAGCCCAGCGGGGGGCAAGTGAGCAGTTCTTC. Encoded protein: CASSFRAQRGASEQFF.

This clonotype was seen many times. The CDR3 DNA follows: TGTGCCAGCAGCTCCCGGGAGGTGAGCACCGGGGAGCTGTTTTTT. This codes for CASSSREVSTGELFF. This chain joins TRBV11-3 and TRBJ2-2; TRBD2 agrees at 7 bases. Germline CDR1 and CDR2: SGHNT and YENEEA. This CDR3 has 15 amino acids. V was clipped by 4 bases and J by 4 bases; unmatched bases: 6.

This clonotype was seen many times. This rearrangement joins TRBV4-3 to TRBJ2-1, with 10 bases aligning to TRBD1. The CDR3 extends over 16 amino acids. Germline V gene sequence: CDR1 LGHNA, CDR2 YSLEER. J lost 5 bases, V lost 4 bases, and 8 bases had no gene match. DNA for the CDR3: TGCGCCAGCAGCCTCCTTGGGACAGGGGCGGACAATGAGCAGTTCTTC. This codes for CASSLLGTGADNEQFF.

This clonotype was seen repeatedly, ten times or more. V usage is TRBV27 and J usage is TRBJ1-5; perhaps TRBD1 as D (6 bases). Germline V gene sequence: CDR1 MNHEY, CDR2 SMNVEV (reference sequence). V shed 6 bases and J shed 5 bases, with 17 bases lying between them. The CDR3 contains 15 residues. The CDR3 nucleotides read TGTGCCAGCAGGGCCGTTGGGGGGGGCGATCAGCCCCAGCATTTT. It codes for CASRAVGGGDQPQHF.

This clonotype was observed at least ten times. The CDR3 loop is CASSRGDSNNQPQHF. The CDR3 DNA reads as TGTGCCAGCAGCCGGGGGGACAGTAACAATCAGCCCCAGCATTTT. V gene TRBV21-1 combines with J gene TRBJ1-5; the DNA was not used to check the table's D call, TRBD1. TRBV21-1 is tagged as a pseudogene. This CDR3 has 15 amino acids.

This clonotype was counted at least ten times. The rearrangement links TRBV3-1 to TRBJ2-7; TRBD2 matches 8 bases. Germline CDR1 LGHDT, CDR2 YNNKEL (reference sequence). The CDR3 length is 17 residues. V gave up 1 base and J gave up 0 bases; unmatched junction bases: 8. The CDR3 protein is CASSQGGIAGSSYEQYF. The CDR3 bases are TGTGCCAGCAGCCAAGGAGGGATAGCGGGGAGCTCCTACGAGCAGTACTTC.

This clonotype has a count of ten or more. V usage is TRBV11-2 and J usage is TRBJ2-5, with D possibly being TRBD1 or TRBD2 (5 bases each). V was cut by 4 bases and J by 3 bases, with 12 bases left in between. The CDR3 has 14 residues. Germline V gene data show CDR1 as SGHAT and CDR2 as FQNNGV. The CDR3 nucleotides read TGTGCCAGCAGCTCAATCGGGGCTGAAGAGACCCAGTACTTC. Its translation: CASSSIGAEETQYF.